These 10 T cell receptor beta chains were sequenced from one sample in a study of blood T cell repertoires in COVID-19. Sequencing was performed with immunoSEQ multiplex PCR; in TCRdb, only in-frame clones are kept and a portion is missing. The repertoire holds more than 95,000 clones, 80% to 95% seen once, with around 2% in the top ten. The sequenced sample consisted of peripheral blood. These receptors were taken from a middle-aged man with COVID-19, enrolled during active disease.

The rearrangement links TRBV28 to TRBJ1-5; D gene ambiguous. The V and J ends lost 2 bases and 4 bases respectively, with 12 bases between them. This CDR3 is built from 15 residues. Germline V gene data show CDR1 as MDHEN and CDR2 as SYDVKM. The CDR3 DNA reads TGTGCCAGCAGTTTAGTCGGCCGGGTGAATCAGCCCCAGCATTTT. It encodes CASSLVGRVNQPQHF.

This clone was observed a single time. The rearrangement uses TRBV2 and TRBJ2-1; 8 bases align to TRBD1. CDR3 length equals 13 residues. The J segment lost 7 bases and the V segment lost 5 bases, leaving 4 bases of the junction unmatched. Germline V gene lookup returns CDR1 SNHLY and CDR2 FYNNEI. The DNA of the CDR3 is TGTGCCAGCAGTTTACAGGGGGAAAATGAGCAGTTCTTC. Translated: CASSLQGENEQFF.

Only a few counts were recorded for this clone. The rearrangement links TRBV19 to TRBJ2-7; D uncertain. Germline lookup yields CDR1 LNHDA and CDR2 SQIVND (reference sequence). This CDR3 contains 15 residues. Between the trimmed V and J ends, which lost 4 bases and 0 bases, there was a span of 13 bases. CDR3 protein: CASSNIISSSYEQYV. The CDR3 DNA follows: TGTGCCAGTAGTAACATCATAAGTTCCTCCTACGAGCAGTACGTC.

This rearrangement joins TRBV7-9 to TRBJ1-1; D is unresolved. Trimming pared 1 base from V and 0 bases from J, leaving 6 bases between. Germline CDR1 SEHNR, CDR2 FQNEAQ (reference sequence). The CDR3 runs 14 residues. The CDR3 nucleotides are TGTGCCAGCAGCTTAGGAGTTATGAACACTGAAGCTTTCTTT. It codes for CASSLGVMNTEAFF.

The chain uses TRBV12-3 or TRBV12-4 and TRBJ2-7, with D tentatively TRBD2 (5 bases). The V end was cut by 5 bases, the J end by 5 bases, with 7 bases between. The CDR3 is made up of 11 amino acids. Here the CDR3 DNA reads TGTGCCAGCAGTCCCGGGGACGAGCAGTACTTC. This gives the protein CASSPGDEQYF.

This clone was seen more than once but under ten times. The J gene is TRBJ2-1, the V gene TRBV14, with no clear D. Trimming pared 0 bases from V and 7 bases from J, leaving 4 bases between. This CDR3 has 12 residues. Germline CDR1 SGHDN, CDR2 FVKESK. CDR3 DNA sequence: TGTGCCAGCAGCCAAGATAGAAATGAGCAGTTCTTC. Amino acids: CASSQDRNEQFF.

The chain combines TRBV11-2 with TRBJ1-1; unclear D gene. Germline V gives CDR1 SGHAT, CDR2 FQNNGV. V lost 2 bases and J lost 3, with 10 bases in between. This CDR3 has 14 amino acids. This chain's CDR3 is CASSLSLGDTEAFF. The CDR3 DNA reads as TGTGCCAGCAGCTTAAGCCTTGGTGACACTGAAGCTTTCTTT.

The sample holds one count of this clone. This chain links TRBV25-1 with TRBJ1-6, with TRBD1 matching 8 bases. Germline CDR1 and CDR2: MGHDK and SYGVNS. The CDR3 is made up of 16 amino acids. The junction had 9 bases not matched to a gene; V was cut back by 4 bases and J by 7 bases. The CDR3 sequence: CASSGPRDRMNSPLHF. DNA for the CDR3: TGTGCCAGCAGTGGCCCAAGGGACAGGATGAATTCACCCCTCCACTTT. The whole variable domain, filled in from reference TRBV25-1 and TRBJ1-6, reads EADIYQTPRYLVIGTGKKITLECSQTMGHDKMYWYQQDPGMELHLIHYSYGVNSTEKGDLSSESTVSRIRTEHFPLTLESARPSHTSQYLCASSGPRDRMNSPLHFGNGTRLTVT.

This sequence joins TRBV27 and TRBJ2-5; TRBD1 aligns across 10 bases. This CDR3 is built from 20 residues. After removal of 3 bases from V and 4 bases from J, the junction contained 20 bases not matched to a gene. Per the germline V gene, CDR1 is MNHEY and CDR2 is SMNVEV (reference sequence). CDR3 in amino acids: CASSLYLRIPGTGEGETQYF. In DNA, the CDR3 is TGTGCCAGCAGTTTGTACTTGCGCATACCCGGGACAGGGGAGGGAGAGACCCAGTACTTC.

V gene TRBV18 combines with J gene TRBJ2-5; 8 bases align to TRBD2. V shed 5 bases and J 11 bases; nucleotides not matched to a gene: 7. The CDR3 length is 12 residues. The germline V gene encodes CDR1 KGHSH and CDR2 LQKENI. CDR3 nucleotides: TGTGCCAGCTCAGTTCGGGAGGGCCCTCAGTACTTC. Protein product: CASSVREGPQYF.